Listed below are T cell receptor beta chains from one sample, sequenced in a study of cytomegalovirus exposure and HLA in healthy donors. Profiling relied on immunoSEQ multiplex PCR, and the TCRdb table lists in-frame clones only, not all of them. Here the sample spans 120,000 or so clones, roughly 70% being singletons. Specimen: PBMCs. The receptors shown here come from a man aged 25 to 45 in good health and CMV-seronegative. CDR3s include the opening cysteine and the closing phenylalanine or tryptophan. D genes are given only for firm matches. The size entry is marked missing in some rows and otherwise reads once, few, many or a size class.

>TRBJ1-6|NA|TRBV6-1|NA
TGTGCCAGCAGCAGGACAGCGAATAATTCACCCCTCCACTTT
CASSRTANNSPLHF
>TRBJ1-2|NA|TRBV4-3|TRBD1
TGCGCCAGCAGCCCTGACCCAACGGACAGGGCCCAGTATGGCTACACCTTC
CASSPDPTDRAQYGYTF
>TRBJ2-3|once|TRBV7-2|NA
TGTGCCAGCAGCCCGATGGGGGGTTGGACAGATACGCAGTATTTT
CASSPMGGWTDTQYF
>TRBJ2-7|NA|TRBV6-1|TRBD2
TGTGCCAGCAGTGAACTTCTTACTAGCGGGGGATCGAGGGGGGAGCAGTACTTC
CASSELLTSGGSRGEQYF
>TRBJ1-4|few|TRBV5-1|TRBD1
TGCGCCAGCAGCTTGGATAGGGGGCATGAAAAACTGTTTTTT
CASSLDRGHEKLFF
>TRBJ2-1|NA|TRBV5-1|NA
TGCGCCAGCAGCTTGGGAAAATTATGGTCCCAGGGGAATGAACAGTTCTTC
CASSLGKLWSQGNEQFF
>TRBJ1-1|NA|TRBV7-6|NA
TGTGCCAGCAGCTTAGGTCCGGGGGGCGAGACTGAAGCTTTCTTT
CASSLGPGGETEAFF
>TRBJ2-1|NA|TRBV10-1|TRBD1
TGCGCCAGCAGTGAATACAGGGGCAATGAGCAGTTCTTC
CASSEYRGNEQFF
>TRBJ1-4|NA|TRBV4-3|NA
TGCGCCAGCAGCCAAGCCCAGTTATTCAATGAAAAACTGTTTTTT
CASSQAQLFNEKLFF
>TRBJ1-2|once|TRBV5-4|TRBD1
TGTGCCAGCAGCCGGGACAGGGGCGCCTACTATGGCTACACCTTC
CASSRDRGAYYGYTF
>TRBJ2-3|once|TRBV27|NA
TGTGCCAGCAGAAGCGGACCCAGTCGTTGGGATACGCAGTATTTT
CASRSGPSRWDTQYF
>TRBJ1-5|NA|TRBV19|TRBD1
TGTGCCAGTAGTACACAGGGGAATAGCAATCAGCCCCAGCATTTT
CASSTQGNSNQPQHF
>TRBJ2-6|NA|TRBV5-1|TRBD1
TGCGCCAGCAGCTTCGGGACAGGGGGCTCTGGGGCCAACGTCCTGACTTTC
CASSFGTGGSGANVLTF
>TRBJ2-1|NA|TRBV9|TRBD2
TGTGCCAGCAGCGTAGGGTCAGGGCTAGCGGGGGGGAGTGAGCAGTTCTTC
CASSVGSGLAGGSEQFF
>TRBJ1-2|NA|TRBV5-6|NA
TGTGCCAGCAGCTTGTTTGAGCCGTCCTATGGCTACACCTTC
CASSLFEPSYGYTF
>TRBJ2-1|once|TRBV7-3|TRBD2
TGTGCCAGCAGCTTAATATCAGCGGGGCAGCAGTTCTTC
CASSLISAGQQFF
>TRBJ2-7|NA|TRBV7-3|NA
TGTGCCAGCAGTCTCTCTGTAACAGGGAACCACGAGCAGTACTTC
CASSLSVTGNHEQYF
>TRBJ1-2|NA|TRBV10-3|NA
TGTGCCATCAAGGAGGGGACCGATTTCTATGGCTACACCTTC
CAIKEGTDFYGYTF
>TRBJ1-6|few|TRBV27|NA
TGTGCCAGCAGTAATTCCGGGGACCTCCACTTT
CASSNSGDLHF
>TRBJ1-6|few|TRBV27|NA
TGTGCCAGCAGATCTCCGGGACAAGTAATATCACCCCTCCACTTT
CASRSPGQVISPLHF
>TRBJ1-1|NA|TRBV5-1|TRBD1
TGCGCCAGCAGCTTTAGACAGGGCGCCATTTCCGTGAACACTGAAGCTTTCTTT
CASSFRQGAISVNTEAFF
>TRBJ1-6|NA|TRBV4-1|TRBD1
TGCGCCAGCAGCCTACAGGGGGTTCTCTCACCCCTCCACTTT
CASSLQGVLSPLHF